These 18 T cell receptor beta chains came from one sample sequenced in a study of a mutant IDH1 vaccine in newly diagnosed glioma. Regarding time point: week 11, during vaccination. Each vaccine dose was 300 ug of mutant IDH1 20-mer peptide, with topical imiquimod. Their target antigens are unknown. The assay was immunoSEQ multiplex PCR, and TCRdb's table has in-frame clones only and misses some. This table has about 23,000 clones, 79% appearing once. Sequencing was performed on PBMCs, taken from a glioma patient whose treatment included an IDH1 peptide vaccine. The receptors come from a man between 40 and 49 years old with glioma.

V usage is TRBV9 and J usage is TRBJ2-2; 7 bases fit TRBD2. The ends lost 2 bases at V and 7 bases at J; junction bases unmatched: 2. In germline, CDR1 is SGDLS, CDR2 YYNGEE. The CDR3 spans 13 residues. CDR3 in DNA: TGTGCCAGCAGCGTCAGGGAGGGCGGGGAGCTGTTTTTT. This encodes CASSVREGGELFF.

The CDR3 sequence: CASRGRQSGTFEAFF. As DNA, the CDR3 is TGCGCCAGCAGAGGCCGACAATCTGGGACGTTTGAAGCTTTCTTT. The genes are TRBV10-2 and TRBJ1-1, with D possibly being TRBD1 (5 bases). V was trimmed by 6 bases and J by 7 bases, leaving 21 bases between them. CDR3 size: 15 residues. CDR1 is WSHSY and CDR2 is SAAADI in the germline V gene.

The J gene is TRBJ1-1, the V gene TRBV15; maybe TRBD1 (6 bases). Germline CDR1 and CDR2: LNHNV and YYDKDF (reference sequence). The CDR3 length is 17 residues. Trimming pared 0 bases from V and 5 bases from J, leaving 19 bases between. CDR3 amino acids: CATSRDKGGMGSTEAFF. The CDR3 bases are TGTGCCACCAGCAGAGATAAAGGGGGAATGGGTAGTACTGAAGCTTTCTTT.

This clone appeared a few times. The chain employs TRBV2 and TRBJ1-5; D uncertain. CDR3 length: 15 residues. Trimming removed 2 bases from V and 0 bases from J, with 8 bases in between. Germline V gives CDR1 SNHLY, CDR2 FYNNEI. The CDR3 region is CASSERAYSNQPQHF. CDR3 coding DNA: TGTGCCAGCAGTGAACGGGCTTATAGCAATCAGCCCCAGCATTTT.

V and J are TRBV4-1 and TRBJ2-7, with 9 bases matching TRBD1. CDR3 length equals 14 residues. Germline CDR1 reads MGHRA; CDR2 reads YSYEKL. Trimming removed 4 bases from V and 3 bases from J; junction bases left unmatched: 4. CDR3 sequence reads: CASSRGQGIYEQYF. As DNA, the CDR3 is TGCGCCAGCAGCCGGGGACAGGGAATCTACGAGCAGTACTTC.

The chain uses TRBV10-2 and TRBJ1-1, with no clear D. The V end lost 1 base, the J end lost 4 bases, and 10 bases lay between the germline ends. Per germline, CDR1 WSHSY and CDR2 SAAADI. The CDR3 runs to 14 residues. CDR3 DNA sequence: TGCGCCAGCAGTGAGTGGGGTAAGGGCACTGAAGCTTTCTTT. The encoded protein is CASSEWGKGTEAFF.

This chain joins TRBV10-1 and TRBJ1-1; 10 bases line up with TRBD1. The V gene's germline CDR1 is WNHNN and CDR2 SYGVQD (reference sequence). The CDR3 contains 15 residues. The junction had 4 bases not matched to a gene; V was cut back by 2 bases and J by 4 bases. The CDR3 here is CASSEGTGASTEAFF. In DNA, the CDR3 is TGCGCCAGCAGTGAGGGGACAGGGGCGAGCACTGAAGCTTTCTTT.

The gene calls are TRBV27 and TRBJ1-3, with TRBD1 as a possible D gene (6 bases). Germline V CDR1 and CDR2: MNHEY, SMNVEV (reference sequence). Trimming pared 6 bases from V and 2 bases from J, leaving 11 bases between. CDR3 size: 14 residues. This CDR3 reads CASSQTGTGNTIYF. CDR3 sequence (DNA): TGTGCCAGCAGCCAGACAGGTACTGGAAACACCATATATTTT.

The V gene is TRBV6-6, the J gene TRBJ1-2; TRBD1 matches 10 bases. J lost 3 bases, V lost 8 bases, and 0 bases had no gene match. This CDR3 spans 12 amino acids. Per germline, CDR1 MNHNY and CDR2 SVGAGI (reference sequence). CDR3 nucleotide sequence: TGTGCCAGCGGACAGGGGGACTATGGCTACACCTTC. Its translation is CASGQGDYGYTF.

J is TRBJ1-2 and V is TRBV18, with D maybe TRBD1 (6 bases). The CDR3 is 19 amino acids. The germline gives CDR1 KGHSH, CDR2 LQKENI. V was pared by 2 bases and J by 8 bases, with 30 bases between. The DNA of the CDR3 is TGTGCCAGCTCACCATCCCTGAATCCGGCCGGGGGCGCAAAAAGGGGCTACACCTTC. It yields the protein CASSPSLNPAGGAKRGYTF.

The V and J genes are TRBV6-5 and TRBJ2-7; D is possibly TRBD1 (6 bases). V dropped 6 bases and J dropped 7 bases, with 19 bases sitting between them. The germline gives CDR1 MNHEY, CDR2 SVGAGI. The CDR3 runs 14 residues. Here the CDR3 DNA reads TGTGCCAGCAGACCGACAGGCACTTTCGAGGAGCAGTACTTC. Amino acid sequence: CASRPTGTFEEQYF.

The chain employs TRBV27 and TRBJ1-1, with D possibly TRBD1 on 6 matching bases. The CDR3 runs to 14 residues. Trimming removed 5 bases from V and 4 bases from J, with 14 bases in between. Germline-derived CDR1 and CDR2 are MNHEY and SMNVEV (reference sequence). The CDR3 reads CASSEQGRGTEAFF. CDR3 coding DNA: TGTGCCAGCAGTGAACAGGGTAGGGGCACTGAAGCTTTCTTT.

This clone was seen a few times. This chain connects TRBV2 to TRBJ2-5; unclear D gene. Trimming shortened V by 4 bases and J by 5 bases, and 2 bases separated the two germline ends. The CDR3 length is 10 residues. CDR1 and CDR2 (germline): SNHLY, FYNNEI. The CDR3 sequence: CASSGETQYF. The CDR3 DNA is TGTGCCAGCAGTGGCGAGACCCAGTACTTC. Full variable domain (outside the CDR3, taken from reference TRBV2 and TRBJ2-5): EPEVTQTPSHQVTQMGQEVILRCVPISNHLYFYWYRQILGQKVEFLVSFYNNEISEKSEIFDDQFSVERPDGSNFTLKIRSTKLEDSAMYFCASSGETQYFGPGTRLLVL.

This chain joins TRBV11-2 and TRBJ2-7; 11 bases align to TRBD1. J gave up 8 bases and V 5 bases, and 11 bases lay outside the gene matches. The CDR3 extends over 15 amino acids. Germline CDR1 and CDR2: SGHAT and FQNNGV. The CDR3 reads CASSARDRGDLQQYF. CDR3 in DNA: TGTGCCAGCAGCGCCCGGGACAGGGGGGATTTACAGCAGTACTTC.

The sample holds one count of this clone. Here the CDR3 reads CASSPADRYTGELFF. The CDR3 DNA follows: TGTGCCAGCAGCCCCGCGGACAGATACACCGGGGAGCTGTTTTTT. J is TRBJ2-2 and V is TRBV7-8; tentative D call: TRBD1 (6 bases). Trimming cost V 5 bases and J 3 bases, with 13 bases left between them. The germline gives CDR1 SGHVS, CDR2 FQNEAQ. The CDR3 has 15 residues.

The chain joins TRBV5-4 to TRBJ2-7; 8 positions agree with TRBD2. Germline V lookup: CDR1 SGHNT, CDR2 YYREEE (reference sequence). V lost 4 bases and J lost 5; bases outside the gene matches: 11. The CDR3 has 15 amino acids. The CDR3: CASSPGGAGAHEQYF. Written as DNA, the CDR3 is TGTGCCAGCAGCCCCGGGGGAGCGGGAGCGCACGAGCAGTACTTC.

The V gene is TRBV15, the J gene TRBJ2-1; D tentatively fits TRBD1 or TRBD2 (6 bases each). V lost 8 bases and J 7 bases, leaving 15 bases between the germline ends. Germline V CDR1 and CDR2: LNHNV, YYDKDF (reference sequence). CDR3 length: 13 residues. CDR3 DNA: TGTGCCACCGCAGGGGACCGGGAGAATGAGCAGTTCTTC. Its translation is CATAGDRENEQFF.

The chain links TRBV5-1 to TRBJ2-3, with TRBD2 matching over 11 bases. Germline-derived CDR1 and CDR2 are SGHRS and YFSETQ. The CDR3 extends over 17 amino acids. V was pared by 0 bases and J by 6 bases, with 9 bases of the junction left unmatched. CDR3 residues: CASSLGVAGGYSDTQYF. In DNA, the CDR3 is TGCGCCAGCAGCTTGGGAGTAGCGGGAGGGTACTCCGATACGCAGTATTTT.